These T cell receptor beta chains were read from a single sample in a study of shared clonotypes between healthy human individuals. The protocol was immunoSEQ multiplex PCR, while the TCRdb copy is restricted to in-frame clones and leaves out a portion. The sample has approximately 2.1 million clones, approximately 93% seen once. Sequenced: naive CD4+ T cells from PBMCs. Receptors were obtained from a man aged 18-30 years in good health. Some clones in this sample may be carry-over from other donors' samples. The CDR3 runs from the conserved cysteine through the conserved F or W. D genes are given only for firm matches. Clone size is not always given. Where it is, it says once, few, many or a class for expanded clones.

D | J | V | size | CDR3 | DNA
- | TRBJ1-5 | TRBV10-2 | - | CASSPSVVDQPQHF | TGCGCCAGCAGTCCCTCTGTTGTGGACCAGCCCCAGCATTTT
TRBD1 | TRBJ1-2 | TRBV28 | - | CASSPPGGWGYTF | TGTGCCAGCAGTCCTCCAGGGGGCTGGGGCTACACCTTC
- | TRBJ2-5 | TRBV6-1 | - | CASHRQALGEETQYF | TGTGCCAGCCACAGACAGGCCTTGGGAGAAGAGACCCAGTACTTC
TRBD2 | TRBJ2-2 | TRBV5-6 | - | CASSWGAKREPPGELFF | TGTGCCAGCAGCTGGGGGGCAAAGCGGGAGCCTCCCGGGGAGCTGTTTTTT
- | TRBJ1-3 | TRBV25-1 | - | CASSKSSGRDTIYF | TGTGCCAGCAGTAAATCGTCAGGGAGGGACACCATATATTTT
TRBD1 | TRBJ2-7 | TRBV4-1 | - | CASSQDQAMWDRHYEQYF | TGCGCCAGCAGCCAAGACCAGGCTATGTGGGACAGGCACTACGAGCAGTACTTC
- | TRBJ2-1 | TRBV7-6 | - | CASSLVFNEQFF | TGTGCCAGCAGCTTAGTTTTCAATGAGCAGTTCTTC
TRBD2 | TRBJ2-7 | TRBV6-6 | - | CASRLAGSSYEQYF | TGTGCCAGCCGACTAGCGGGTTCGAGCTACGAGCAGTACTTC
- | TRBJ1-5 | TRBV19 | - | CASSIVSIDNQPQHF | TGTGCCAGTAGTATAGTTTCGATTGACAATCAGCCCCAGCATTTT
- | TRBJ2-5 | TRBV6-1 | - | CASSEARLAGETQYF | TGTGCCAGCAGCGAAGCGCGGCTAGCTGGGGAGACCCAGTACTTC
- | TRBJ2-7 | TRBV28 | - | CASSPGSVPYEQYF | TGTGCCAGCAGCCCCGGGTCCGTCCCCTACGAGCAGTACTTC
- | TRBJ1-2 | TRBV5-1 | once | CASSLEFSNYGYTF | TGCGCCAGCAGCTTGGAATTCTCTAACTATGGCTACACCTTC
TRBD1 | TRBJ2-1 | TRBV7-2 | - | CASSLVGTESNEQFF | TGTGCCAGCAGCTTAGTAGGGACAGAGAGCAATGAGCAGTTCTTC
TRBD1 | TRBJ1-2 | TRBV28 | - | CASRRTGVYGYTF | TGTGCCAGCAGGCGGACAGGCGTCTATGGCTACACCTTC
- | TRBJ1-2 | TRBV10-3 | few | CAIRAASNYGYTF | TGTGCCATCAGGGCAGCCAGTAACTATGGCTACACCTTC
- | TRBJ1-1 | TRBV5-1 | once | CASSLLGTPTEAFF | TGCGCCAGCAGCCTACTCGGGACACCCACTGAAGCTTTCTTT
TRBD2 | TRBJ2-7 | TRBV28 | - | CAAGAAGGSYEQYF | TGTGCCGCGGGGGCAGCGGGAGGCTCCTACGAGCAGTACTTC
TRBD1 | TRBJ2-7 | TRBV5-1 | - | CASSLGDRGYEQYF | TGCGCCAGCAGCCTTGGGGACAGGGGCTACGAGCAGTACTTC
TRBD1 | TRBJ2-2 | TRBV7-2 | - | CASSLTPGQINNGELFF | TGTGCCAGCAGCCTTACCCCGGGACAGATAAACAACGGGGAGCTGTTTTTT
- | TRBJ2-1 | TRBV6-5 | - | CASGEAYNEQFF | TGTGCCAGCGGGGAGGCGTACAATGAGCAGTTCTTC
- | TRBJ2-3 | TRBV10-3 | - | CAISESIPTRGADTQYF | TGTGCCATCAGTGAAAGTATCCCAACTCGAGGGGCAGATACGCAGTATTTT
TRBD2 | TRBJ2-3 | TRBV7-2 | - | CASSFSELGGPDTQYF | TGTGCCAGCAGCTTTTCCGAATTGGGAGGGCCAGATACGCAGTATTTT
- | TRBJ2-4 | TRBV5-1 | - | CASSFTGLAKNIQYF | TGCGCCAGCAGCTTCACAGGGCTAGCCAAAAACATTCAGTACTTC
- | TRBJ1-1 | TRBV7-2 | - | CASSRQQVAAEAFF | TGTGCCAGCAGCCGTCAACAGGTGGCGGCTGAAGCTTTCTTT
- | TRBJ2-2 | TRBV28 | - | CASTLGTTGELFF | TGTGCCAGCACCCTAGGGACCACCGGGGAGCTGTTTTTT
- | TRBJ1-1 | TRBV4-2 | - | CASSPPRQGGTEAFF | TGTGCCAGCAGCCCGCCTAGGCAGGGCGGCACTGAAGCTTTCTTT
- | TRBJ2-2 | TRBV7-8 | - | CASASPHRSTGELFF | TGTGCCAGCGCTTCGCCCCACAGGAGCACCGGGGAGCTGTTTTTT
TRBD2 | TRBJ2-1 | TRBV2 | - | CASSVRIAGVHEQFF | TGTGCCAGCAGTGTTCGAATAGCGGGAGTCCATGAGCAGTTCTTC
- | TRBJ2-2 | TRBV5-1 | - | CASSLSGNTGELFF | TGCGCCAGCAGCCTTAGCGGGAACACCGGGGAGCTGTTTTTT